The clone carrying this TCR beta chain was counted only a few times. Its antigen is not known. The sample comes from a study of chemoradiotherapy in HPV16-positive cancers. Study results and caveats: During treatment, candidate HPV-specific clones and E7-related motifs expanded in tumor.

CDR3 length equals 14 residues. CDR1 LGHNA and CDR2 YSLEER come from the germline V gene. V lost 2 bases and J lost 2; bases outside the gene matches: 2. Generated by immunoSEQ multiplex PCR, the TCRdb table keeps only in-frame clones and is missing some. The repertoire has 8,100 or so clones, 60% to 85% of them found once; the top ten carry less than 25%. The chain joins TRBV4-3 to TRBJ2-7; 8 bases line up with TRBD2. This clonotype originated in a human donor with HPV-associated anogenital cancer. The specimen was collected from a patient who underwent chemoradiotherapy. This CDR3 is CASSQTAGAYEQYF. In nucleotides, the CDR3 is TGCGCCAGCAGCCAAACAGCGGGGGCCTACGAGCAGTACTTC.